What follows are 22 T cell receptor beta chains derived from one specimen sequenced in a study of Graves' ophthalmopathy and Graves' hyperthyroidism. RNA transcripts yielded amplified TCR beta CDR3 regions. First-round RT-PCR used HTBI primers; second-round multiplex PCR followed. TCRdb itself ran the multiplex PCR reads through MiXCR, one entry per CDR3 protein. Of 900,000 to 1,200,000 distinct CDR3 sequences in the sample, 35% to 40% are singletons; the top ten hold around 10%. Sequenced material: peripheral blood or thyroid tissue (not recorded which). The receptors derive from an adult man with Graves' hyperthyroidism.

This clonotype appeared many times. The chain recombines TRBV19 with TRBJ1-6; a possible D gene is TRBD1 (5 bases). Germline V gene lookup returns CDR1 LNHDA and CDR2 SQIVND (reference sequence). Between the trimmed V and J ends, which lost 6 bases and 7 bases, there was a span of 13 bases. The CDR3 spans 14 residues. The CDR3 region has the DNA TGTGCCAGTAGGCAGGGTGGCCCCAATTCACCCCTCCACTTT. It yields the protein CASRQGGPNSPLHF.

At least ten counts were recorded for this clonotype. The genes are TRBV20-1 and TRBJ2-5; TRBD1 matches at 7 bases. Germline CDR1 and CDR2: DFQATT and SNEGSKA (reference sequence). This CDR3 is built from 13 residues. With V trimmed by 6 bases and J by 0 bases, 4 bases remained unmatched. The CDR3 nucleotides are TGCAGTGCCCAGACAGGGAACCAAGAGACCCAGTACTTC. Protein: CSAQTGNQETQYF.

This clonotype was seen ten or more times. This rearrangement joins TRBV29-1 to TRBJ1-2, with TRBD1 identical over 7 bases. J lost 3 bases, V lost 4 bases, and 14 bases had no gene match. Germline assignment: CDR1 SQVTM and CDR2 ANQGSEA. There are 16 residues in the CDR3. The CDR3 DNA follows: TGCAGCGTTGGCCAGGGGGTTAATGGGGATTACTATGGCTACACCTTC. Protein sequence: CSVGQGVNGDYYGYTF.

Comments on this clonotype: Since a much larger clone is just one base distant, this may be a read error. This sequence joins TRBV7-6 and TRBJ2-6; no clear D gene. Germline V lookup: CDR1 SGHVS, CDR2 FNYEAQ. CDR3 length: 17 amino acids. The ends were cut back, 5 bases at V and 0 bases at J, with 14 bases in the middle. The CDR3 DNA reads as TGTGCCAGCAGCACCCATTCAGCATCCTCTGGGGCCAACGTCCTGACTTTC. Protein product: CASSTHSASSGANVLTF.

J is TRBJ1-1 and V is TRBV12-3 or TRBV12-4; TRBD1 agrees at 10 bases. V lost 5 bases, J lost 7 bases, and 10 bases stayed unmatched. This CDR3 comprises 15 residues. CDR3 region: CASSDRGQGIVEAFF. CDR3 DNA sequence: TGTGCCAGCAGTGATCGGGGACAGGGGATTGTTGAAGCTTTCTTT.

The V call is TRBV29-1, the J call TRBJ1-3, with TRBD1 matching over 9 bases. There are 13 residues in the CDR3. Germline V gives CDR1 SQVTM, CDR2 ANQGSEA. With 6 bases clipped from V and 8 bases from J, the junction kept 8 bases outside the gene matches. CDR3 nucleotide sequence: TGCAGCGTCCCGGGACAGGGTACGGACACCATATATTTT. Amino acid sequence: CSVPGQGTDTIYF.

This clonotype was seen many times. The chain combines TRBV19 with TRBJ1-1; D is unresolved. CDR1 LNHDA and CDR2 SQIVND come from the germline V gene (reference sequence). The V and J ends lost 3 bases and 1 base respectively, with 6 bases between them. This CDR3 is 13 amino acids long. CDR3 loop: CASSIPPNTEAFF. CDR3 coding DNA: TGTGCCAGTAGTATCCCCCCGAACACTGAAGCTTTCTTT. Looking up the rest from reference TRBV19 and TRBJ1-1 gives the full variable domain: DGGITQSPKYLFRKEGQNVTLSCEQNLNHDAMYWYRQDPGQGLRLIYYSQIVNDFQKGDIAEGYSVSREKKESFPLTVTSAQKNPTAFYLCASSIPPNTEAFFGQGTRLTVV.

The chain uses TRBV7-2 and TRBJ1-4; perhaps TRBD1 as D (6 bases). Trimming pared 1 base from V and 11 bases from J, leaving 14 bases between. The CDR3 spans 14 residues. The germline V gene has CDR1 SGHTA and CDR2 FQGNSA. The CDR3 nucleotides are TGTGCCAGCAGCTTAGTGCAGGGGAGGGGGAAACTGTTTTTT. Translation gives CASSLVQGRGKLFF.

This clonotype was counted many times. J is TRBJ1-1 and V is TRBV7-8, with D possibly matching TRBD1 (5 bases). This CDR3 region has 11 residues. V was trimmed by 5 bases and J by 7 bases, leaving 8 bases between them. Germline V gene data show CDR1 as SGHVS and CDR2 as FQNEAQ. CDR3 protein: CASSHDSEAFF. The CDR3, as DNA: TGTGCCAGCAGCCACGACAGTGAAGCTTTCTTT. The variable domain in full, completed from reference TRBV7-8 and TRBJ1-1, reads GAGVSQSPRYKVAKRGQDVALRCDPISGHVSLFWYQQALGQGPEFLTYFQNEAQLDKSGLPSDRFFAERPEGSVSTLKIQRTQQEDSAVYLCASSHDSEAFFGQGTRLTVV.

This clonotype was recorded at least ten times. The J gene is TRBJ1-2, the V gene TRBV14; no clear D gene. Trimming cost V 0 bases and J 6 bases, with 14 bases left between them. This CDR3 is built from 15 residues. Germline CDR1 and CDR2: SGHDN and FVKESK. The CDR3 DNA reads as TGTGCCAGCAGCCAAGAGTTTTCCACGGTCCATGGCTACACCTTC. It yields the protein CASSQEFSTVHGYTF.

Ten or more counts support this clonotype. This chain links TRBV20-1 with TRBJ1-3; D unclear. V gave up 3 bases and J gave up 0 bases, with 9 bases separating them. The germline V gene has CDR1 DFQATT and CDR2 SNEGSKA (reference sequence). The CDR3 loop spans 14 amino acids. The CDR3 region has the DNA TGCAGTGCTAGGAGGCAGATCTCTGGAAACACCATATATTTT. Encoded protein: CSARRQISGNTIYF.

In this sample, this clonotype turned up a few times. The CDR3, as DNA: TGTGCCAGCAGTTCAGGAGGGGGAGCTTTCTTT. Encoded protein: CASSSGGGAFF. V usage is TRBV6-5 and J usage is TRBJ1-1; possibly TRBD1 for D (6 bases). This CDR3 has 11 residues. V lost 4 bases and J 10 bases, leaving 10 bases between the germline ends. The germline CDR1 and CDR2 sequences are MNHEY and SVGAGI.

The chain uses TRBV29-1 and TRBJ1-2, with D uncertain. This CDR3 has 12 amino acids. V was trimmed by 3 bases and J by 8 bases, leaving 13 bases between them. Germline V gives CDR1 SQVTM, CDR2 ANQGSEA. In DNA form, the CDR3 reads TGCAGCGTTGACGATGAGGATGGCGGCTACACCTTC. Residues: CSVDDEDGGYTF.

This clonotype was observed a single time. As DNA, the CDR3 is TGCGCCAGCAGTGCCGGACTAGCGGGAGCGAGAGGCGAGCAGTACTTC. Protein product: CASSAGLAGARGEQYF. The J gene is TRBJ2-7, the V gene TRBV10-2; 13 bases map to TRBD2. The CDR3 contains 16 residues. J lost 6 bases, V lost 4 bases, and 9 bases had no gene match. Germline CDR1 is WSHSY and CDR2 is SAAADI.

This clonotype was recorded many times. The gene calls are TRBV7-9 and TRBJ1-1; no clear D. The V gene lost 0 bases and the J gene lost 6 bases, with 5 bases spanning the gap. Germline CDR1 SEHNR, CDR2 FQNEAQ (reference sequence). The CDR3 runs to 12 residues. The CDR3: CASSLAAAEAFF. The CDR3 region has the DNA TGTGCCAGCAGCTTAGCGGCAGCTGAAGCTTTCTTT.

A remark on this clonotype: A much larger clone sits a single nucleotide away, making a read error possible. This chain links TRBV6-1 with TRBJ1-5, with D maybe TRBD1 (6 bases). The length of the CDR3 is 15 residues. Trimming took off 3 bases at V and 2 bases at J, with 11 bases between the two ends. Looked up from germline, CDR1 is MNHNS and CDR2 is SASEGT. As DNA, the CDR3 is TGTGCCAGCAGTGACTTAGGGGGGGGCAATCAGCCCCAGCATTTT. Its translation is CASSDLGGGNQPQHF.

In regard to this clonotype: At one end the junction does not follow the germline gene, possibly because of a read error. The chain employs TRBV11-2 and TRBJ2-7; tentative D call: TRBD2 (6 bases). The V gene's germline CDR1 is SGHAT and CDR2 FQNNGV. The CDR3 runs to 13 residues. This CDR3 reads CASRETGGVELYF. The CDR3, as DNA: TGTGCCAGCAGGGAAACCGGCGGGGTAGAGCTGTACTTC.

This clonotype has a handful of counts. This chain connects TRBV12-3 or TRBV12-4 to TRBJ1-2, with D hard to call. The CDR3 has 13 amino acids. V was cut by 2 bases and J by 6 bases, with 10 bases left in between. CDR3 DNA sequence: TGTGCCAGCAGTTTATTCCAAGGGAATGGCTACACCTTC. It encodes CASSLFQGNGYTF.

This sequence joins TRBV27 and TRBJ1-1; 7 nucleotides agree with TRBD1. V gave up 6 bases and J gave up 11 bases; unmatched junction bases: 6. Germline values: CDR1 MNHEY, CDR2 SMNVEV (reference sequence). This CDR3 is built from 11 residues. The CDR3 DNA reads as TGTGCCAGCAGGGACAGGTTTGAGGCTTTCTTT. Protein sequence: CASRDRFEAFF.

The table lists this clonotype with a few counts. V usage is TRBV7-8 and J usage is TRBJ2-7; TRBD1 matches 7 bases. Trimming at V came to 2 bases and at J to 12 bases, leaving 10 bases not matched to a gene. CDR1 is SGHVS and CDR2 is FQNEAQ in the germline V gene. This CDR3 is built from 13 residues. The DNA for the CDR3 is TGTGCCAGCAGCTTATTACCAGGGGGAATGCGGTACTTC. As protein: CASSLLPGGMRYF.

This rearrangement joins TRBV7-2 to TRBJ2-2; TRBD1 aligns across 9 bases. Germline trimming cut 6 bases from V and 6 bases from J; bases unmatched to any gene: 5. The CDR3 runs 14 residues. Germline V lookup: CDR1 SGHTA, CDR2 FQGNSA. The CDR3 protein is CASRRTGAPGELFF. The DNA of the CDR3 is TGTGCCAGCAGGAGGACAGGGGCGCCCGGGGAGCTGTTTTTT.

The chain carries TRBV15 and TRBJ1-2, with D perhaps TRBD1 (6 bases). V gave up 3 bases and J gave up 8 bases, with 19 bases separating them. The length of the CDR3 is 15 residues. Germline V gene data show CDR1 as LNHNV and CDR2 as YYDKDF (reference sequence). CDR3 residues: CATSRATGRGGGYTF. CDR3 nucleotide sequence: TGTGCCACCAGCAGGGCCACGGGCAGGGGAGGCGGCTACACCTTC.